This entry is about one T cell receptor beta chain. Its antigen is not known. This CDR3 comprises 20 residues. J was trimmed by 0 bases and V by 2 bases; bases with no gene match: 15. MiXCR was run by TCRdb on the reads, yielding one entry per CDR3 protein. This sample has about 310,000 distinct CDR3 sequences, with about a sixth found just once. This sample is part of a study of T cell repertoires in cytomegalovirus infection. Overall study context: Public TCR beta signatures provided an indication of both CMV infection and a matching HLA type.

Regarding the study as a whole: HLA-C-restricted CMV-specific TCR beta clonotypes were dominant in the ex vivo response. Adding up the frequency of public TCR beta families identified people who carried CMV plus the relevant HLA.

The rearrangement joins TRBV12-3 or TRBV12-4 to TRBJ2-5; 10 bases map to TRBD2. The sequenced material came from PBMCs. The TCR comes from a human donor in good health (CMV status not recorded). Some clones in this sample may be carry-over from other donors' samples. The CDR3 bases are TGTGCCAGCAGTTTACGGTCTATGTCTAGCGGGGGCGGGTACCAAGAGACCCAGTACTTC. Amino acid sequence: CASSLRSMSSGGGYQETQYF.